This TCR beta chain emerged from a study of STAT3 mutations in large granular lymphocyte leukemia. Study conclusions and caveats: At least one immunodominant TCR beta clonotype appeared in every T-cell large granular lymphocyte leukemia patient.

As for this clone: Its antigen is unidentified.

Germline V gene sequence: CDR1 SQVTM, CDR2 ANQGSEA. V was trimmed by 6 bases and J by 4 bases, leaving 13 bases between them. The CDR3 loop spans 14 amino acids. Sequencing was performed with immunoSEQ multiplex PCR; in TCRdb, only in-frame clones are kept and a portion is missing. The sample shows 1,500 to 2,500 clones, under 80% of them seen only once. The sequenced sample was peripheral blood mononuclear cells. The source is a man aged 55 to 70 with T-cell large granular lymphocyte leukemia. Some clones in this sample may be carry-over from other donors' samples. The chain employs TRBV29-1 and TRBJ2-6; D uncertain. DNA for the CDR3: TGCAGCGTGTTGGTCCCCGAGGGGGCCAACGTCCTGACTTTC. Its translation: CSVLVPEGANVLTF.